The sequence of this TCR beta chain was determined in a study of early T cells in non-severe SARS-CoV-2 infection. About the research overall: From unsorted whole blood, bulk RNA was sequenced, and the chains remained unpaired.

Study-level findings and limits: Private and CD4 specificities were missed by VDJdb matching, skewed to anti-spike CD8.

This clonotype was seen only a few times. Its antigen is not identified. There are 14 residues in the CDR3. Trimming removed 2 bases at V and 2 bases at J, with 9 bases between. Germline loops: CDR1 SEHNR, CDR2 FQNEAQ (reference sequence). Each cDNA molecule carried a unique molecular identifier. TCRdb redid the calling of the 5' RACE reads with MiXCR, one entry per CDR3 protein. This sample yields 50,000 to 65,000 distinct CDR3 sequences, of which around 20% are seen a single time; 16% belongs to the top ten. The rearrangement links TRBV7-9 to TRBJ2-5; D is perhaps TRBD1 or TRBD2 (5 bases each). The sequence was obtained from an adult who was a healthcare worker with PCR-confirmed SARS-CoV-2 infection or an uninfected control (not recorded which). The sequenced sample was whole blood, obtained at baseline. The DNA of the CDR3 is TGTGCCAGCAGCTTATGGGACCAACAAGAGACCCAGTACTTC. Its protein product is CASSLWDQQETQYF.